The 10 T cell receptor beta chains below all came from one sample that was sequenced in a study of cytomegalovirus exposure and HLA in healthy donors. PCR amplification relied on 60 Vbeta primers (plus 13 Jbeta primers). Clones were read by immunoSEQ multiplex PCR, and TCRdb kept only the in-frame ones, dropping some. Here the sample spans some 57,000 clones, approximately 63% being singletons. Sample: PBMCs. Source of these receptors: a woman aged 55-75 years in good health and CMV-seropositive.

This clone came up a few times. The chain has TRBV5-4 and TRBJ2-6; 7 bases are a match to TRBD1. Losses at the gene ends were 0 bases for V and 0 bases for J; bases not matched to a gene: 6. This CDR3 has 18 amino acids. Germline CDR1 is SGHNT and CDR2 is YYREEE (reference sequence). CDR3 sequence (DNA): TGTGCCAGCAGCTTGGGGGACAGAGGAGGCTCTGGGGCCAACGTCCTGACTTTC. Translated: CASSLGDRGGSGANVLTF.

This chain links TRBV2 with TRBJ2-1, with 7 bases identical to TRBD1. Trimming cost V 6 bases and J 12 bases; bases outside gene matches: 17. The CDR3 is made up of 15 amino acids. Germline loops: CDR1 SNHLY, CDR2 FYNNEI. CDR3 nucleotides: TGTGCCAGCAGCCTGGGACAGCTATTATCAGGGGTGCAGTTCTTC. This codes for CASSLGQLLSGVQFF. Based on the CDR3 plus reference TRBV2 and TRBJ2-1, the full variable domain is EPEVTQTPSHQVTQMGQEVILRCVPISNHLYFYWYRQILGQKVEFLVSFYNNEISEKSEIFDDQFSVERPDGSNFTLKIRSTKLEDSAMYFCASSLGQLLSGVQFFGPGTRLTVL.

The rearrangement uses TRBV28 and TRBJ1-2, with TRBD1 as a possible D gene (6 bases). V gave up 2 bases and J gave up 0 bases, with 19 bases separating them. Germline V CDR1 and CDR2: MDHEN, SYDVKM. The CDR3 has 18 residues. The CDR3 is CASSLILPDSPSNYGYTF. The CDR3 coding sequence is TGTGCCAGCAGTTTAATCTTGCCGGACAGCCCCTCTAACTATGGCTACACCTTC.

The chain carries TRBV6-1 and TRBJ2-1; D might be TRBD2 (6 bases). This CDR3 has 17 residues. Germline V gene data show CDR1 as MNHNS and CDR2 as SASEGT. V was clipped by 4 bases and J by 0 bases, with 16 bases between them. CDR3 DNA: TGTGCCAGCAGTGGAGCGGGTGGGGCCCACTCCTACAATGAGCAGTTCTTC. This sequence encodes CASSGAGGAHSYNEQFF.

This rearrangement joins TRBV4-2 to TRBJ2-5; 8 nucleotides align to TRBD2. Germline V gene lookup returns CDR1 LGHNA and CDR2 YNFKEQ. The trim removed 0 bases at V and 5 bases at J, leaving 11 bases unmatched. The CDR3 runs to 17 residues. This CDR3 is CASSQDPIAGRGETQYF. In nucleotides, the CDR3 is TGTGCCAGCAGCCAAGACCCAATAGCGGGGCGGGGGGAGACCCAGTACTTC.

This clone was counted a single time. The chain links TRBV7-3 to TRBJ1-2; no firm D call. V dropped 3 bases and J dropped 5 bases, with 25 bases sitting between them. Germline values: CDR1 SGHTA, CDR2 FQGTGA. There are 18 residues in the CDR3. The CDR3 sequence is CASSFTAGSADVGYGYTF. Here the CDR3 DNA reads TGTGCCAGCAGCTTCACCGCAGGTTCAGCGGACGTCGGTTATGGCTACACCTTC.

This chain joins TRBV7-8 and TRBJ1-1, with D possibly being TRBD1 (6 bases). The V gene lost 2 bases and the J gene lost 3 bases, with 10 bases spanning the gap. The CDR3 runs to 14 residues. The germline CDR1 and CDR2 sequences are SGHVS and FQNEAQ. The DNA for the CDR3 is TGTGCCAGCAGCTTAAGGGGGTATGACACTGAAGCTTTCTTT. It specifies CASSLRGYDTEAFF.

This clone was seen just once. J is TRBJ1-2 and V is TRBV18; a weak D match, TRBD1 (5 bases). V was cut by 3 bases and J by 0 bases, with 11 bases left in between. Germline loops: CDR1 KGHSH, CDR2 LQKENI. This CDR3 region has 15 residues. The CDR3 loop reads CASSPAGRPNYGYTF. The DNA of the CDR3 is TGTGCCAGCTCACCCGCAGGGAGGCCTAACTATGGCTACACCTTC.

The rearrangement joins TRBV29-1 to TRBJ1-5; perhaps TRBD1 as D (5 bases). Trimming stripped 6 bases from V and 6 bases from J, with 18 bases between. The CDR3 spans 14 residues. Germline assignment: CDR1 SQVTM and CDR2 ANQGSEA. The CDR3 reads CSVSGRESGQPQHF. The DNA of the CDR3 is TGCAGCGTGTCGGGACGGGAGAGTGGTCAGCCCCAGCATTTT.

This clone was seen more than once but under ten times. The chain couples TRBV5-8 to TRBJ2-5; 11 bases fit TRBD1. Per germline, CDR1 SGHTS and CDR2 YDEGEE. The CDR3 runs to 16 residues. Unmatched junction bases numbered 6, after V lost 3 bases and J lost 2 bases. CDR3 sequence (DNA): TGTGCCAGCAGCTCGGGGACAGGGGGTGGGCAAGAGACCCAGTACTTC. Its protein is CASSSGTGGGQETQYF.